These 24 T cell receptor beta chains originate from one sample sequenced in a study of T-cell reconstitution after alpha-beta-depleted transplantation in children. Researchers prepared the TCRbeta library using unique molecular identifiers, the study reports. TCRdb fed the PCR reads into MiXCR, producing one record per CDR3 protein. The repertoire has around 370,000 distinct CDR3 sequences, 16% of them found once; the top ten carry about 41%. The material was PBMCs, mostly from graft donor cells, obtained 360 days after TCRalphabeta/CD19-depleted stem cell transplant. Receptors originate from a male patient aged 2 to 9 who had a stem cell transplant for acute lymphoblastic leukemia, so the T cells may come from the graft donor.

A few counts support this clonotype. The genes are TRBV20-1 and TRBJ2-3; possibly TRBD1 or TRBD2 for D (5 bases each). Germline lookup yields CDR1 DFQATT and CDR2 SNEGSKA (reference sequence). V was pared by 3 bases and J by 6 bases, with 7 bases between. The CDR3 length is 11 residues. Here the CDR3 reads CSASEGDTQYF. In DNA, the CDR3 is TGCAGTGCTAGCGAGGGGGATACGCAGTATTTT.

CDR3 sequence: CASSSRQAWATPLHF. The CDR3 DNA follows: TGTGCCAGCAGTTCAAGACAGGCTTGGGCAACACCCCTCCACTTT. The chain recombines TRBV6-5 with TRBJ1-6; maybe TRBD1 (6 bases). This CDR3 is 15 amino acids long. V was clipped by 4 bases and J by 11 bases, with 18 bases between them. CDR1 and CDR2 (germline): MNHEY, SVGAGI.

This clonotype was observed a handful of times. The chain uses TRBV4-3 and TRBJ2-7; 7 bases map to TRBD2. The germline V gene encodes CDR1 LGHNA and CDR2 YSLEER. This CDR3 has 15 residues. Losses at the gene ends were 2 bases for V and 3 bases for J; bases not matched to a gene: 7. The CDR3 region is CASSQRASGNYEQYF. The CDR3 bases are TGCGCCAGCAGCCAACGGGCTAGCGGCAACTACGAGCAGTACTTC.

This clonotype was seen more than once but under ten times. The chain uses TRBV4-3 and TRBJ2-3; 10 nucleotides match TRBD2. Trimming removed 4 bases from V and 4 bases from J; junction bases left unmatched: 8. Germline CDR1 is LGHNA and CDR2 is YSLEER. The CDR3 totals 16 residues. CDR3 sequence reads: CASSRHGAGGADTQYF. In DNA form, the CDR3 reads TGCGCCAGCAGCCGGCATGGAGCGGGGGGGGCAGATACGCAGTATTTT.

The J gene is TRBJ1-3, the V gene TRBV7-9, with D uncertain. Per the germline V gene, CDR1 is SEHNR and CDR2 is FQNEAQ (reference sequence). The CDR3 is made up of 13 amino acids. Trimming removed 5 bases at V and 2 bases at J, with 7 bases between. In DNA, the CDR3 is TGTGCCAGCAGCCGGACCACTGGAAACACCATATATTTT. Its protein product is CASSRTTGNTIYF. Full variable domain (outside the CDR3, taken from reference TRBV7-9 and TRBJ1-3): DTGVSQNPRHKITKRGQNVTFRCDPISEHNRLYWYRQTLGQGPEFLTYFQNEAQLEKSRLLSDRFSAERPKGSFSTLEIQRTEQGDSAMYLCASSRTTGNTIYFGEGSWLTVV.

This clonotype showed up many times. The V call is TRBV5-1, the J call TRBJ2-3, with D perhaps matching TRBD2 (5 bases). This CDR3 is 14 amino acids long. The germline CDR1 and CDR2 sequences are SGHRS and YFSETQ. Trimming shortened V by 0 bases and J by 6 bases, and 11 bases separated the two germline ends. The CDR3 reads CASSLGSLADTQYF. The DNA of the CDR3 is TGCGCCAGCAGCTTGGGATCCCTAGCTGATACGCAGTATTTT.

This chain uses TRBV14 with TRBJ2-3; 7 positions match TRBD1. CDR3 length: 16 amino acids. Germline CDR1 is SGHDN and CDR2 is FVKESK. V shed 2 bases, J shed 3 bases, and the junction held 8 bases outside the gene matches. Here the CDR3 reads CASSQPGQIRTDTQYF. The CDR3 DNA reads as TGTGCCAGCAGCCAACCGGGACAGATCAGAACAGATACGCAGTATTTT.

This chain joins TRBV20-1 and TRBJ2-7, with a weak D call TRBD2 (6 bases). The germline CDR1 and CDR2 sequences are DFQATT and SNEGSKA (reference sequence). This CDR3 has 16 amino acids. V lost 3 bases and J lost 2, with 20 bases in between. DNA of the CDR3: TGCAGTGCTAGTTTAAGGGGAGAAGGGAGGCCCTACGAGCAGTACTTC. Encoded protein: CSASLRGEGRPYEQYF.

This clonotype was seen many times. The chain combines TRBV4-3 with TRBJ2-1; weak D call: TRBD1 (5 bases). Deletions cut 0 bases from V and 2 bases from J, with 14 bases between. CDR1 and CDR2 from the germline V gene are LGHNA and YSLEER. This CDR3 has 17 residues. CDR3 DNA: TGCGCCAGCAGCCAAGATTGGGAACAGGAACCCTACAATGAGCAGTTCTTC. Translation gives CASSQDWEQEPYNEQFF.

This clonotype occurred many times. The rearrangement uses TRBV20-1 and TRBJ2-1, with D possibly matching TRBD2 (6 bases). Germline V gives CDR1 DFQATT, CDR2 SNEGSKA (reference sequence). The germline V and J ends were trimmed by 3 bases and 7 bases, with 22 bases remaining between them. CDR3 length: 16 residues. The CDR3 is CSASHGRRGLMNEQFF. DNA for the CDR3: TGCAGTGCTAGTCATGGACGGAGGGGACTCATGAATGAGCAGTTCTTC.

This clonotype appeared many times. This chain links TRBV5-6 with TRBJ2-2; D uncertain. V dropped 4 bases and J dropped 4 bases, with 11 bases sitting between them. Germline V lookup: CDR1 SGHDT, CDR2 YYEEEE. This CDR3 is built from 14 residues. DNA for the CDR3: TGTGCCAGCAGCCCCTTCCTGGGCACCGGGGAGCTGTTTTTT. Translation gives CASSPFLGTGELFF.

The chain has TRBV11-2 and TRBJ2-1; 7 positions agree with TRBD1. CDR1 SGHAT and CDR2 FQNNGV come from the germline V gene. V lost 1 base and J lost 4; bases outside the gene matches: 10. The CDR3 loop spans 17 amino acids. CDR3 amino acids: CASSLVGQVLTYNEQFF. The DNA of the CDR3 is TGTGCCAGCAGCTTAGTTGGACAGGTACTTACTTACAATGAGCAGTTCTTC.

A word on this clonotype: Sequence at one end of the junction differs from germline and may be a read error. The chain uses TRBV20-1 and TRBJ2-3; 14 nucleotides match TRBD2. This CDR3 has 13 residues. Germline CDR1 and CDR2: DFQATT and SNEGSKA (reference sequence). CDR3 in DNA: TGTCCGGGACTAGCGGGAGAGGCAGATACGCAGTATTTT. This gives the protein CPGLAGEADTQYF.

This clonotype was detected a few times. The chain couples TRBV10-3 to TRBJ2-1, with 8 bases lining up with TRBD1. This CDR3 has 15 residues. CDR1 and CDR2 from the germline V gene are ENHRY and SYGVKD. V lost 8 bases and J lost 9; bases outside the gene matches: 15. CDR3 amino acids: CAIGAPGQVLVEQFF. Written as DNA, the CDR3 is TGTGCCATCGGAGCACCGGGACAGGTCTTGGTTGAGCAGTTCTTC.

Ten or more counts support this clonotype. This chain joins TRBV12-3 or TRBV12-4 and TRBJ2-1; TRBD1 matches at 9 bases. CDR3 length: 16 residues. The junction had 6 bases not matched to a gene; V was cut back by 5 bases and J by 1 base. The CDR3: CASSPRTGASYNEQFF. DNA for the CDR3: TGTGCCAGCAGTCCCCGGACAGGGGCTTCCTACAATGAGCAGTTCTTC.

Turning to this clonotype: A much bigger clone sits one base away, suggesting this may be a read error. The rearrangement links TRBV20-1 to TRBJ2-1; a weak D match, TRBD2 (6 bases). The CDR3 totals 12 residues. The germline V gene encodes CDR1 DFQATT and CDR2 SNEGSKA (reference sequence). CDR3 DNA sequence: TGCAGGGCCCAGACTAGCTACAATGAGCAGTTCTTC. This encodes CRAQTSYNEQFF.

Many counts were recorded for this clonotype. The chain is built from TRBV12-3 or TRBV12-4 and TRBJ1-4; possible D gene TRBD1, 6 bases. This CDR3 comprises 14 residues. Trimming took 10 bases from V and 2 from J, leaving 14 bases between them. The CDR3: CATGFGGTNEKLFF. The CDR3 bases are TGTGCCACCGGGTTTGGGGGCACTAATGAAAAACTGTTTTTT.

The rearrangement joins TRBV27 to TRBJ2-5; D may be TRBD2 (5 bases). The germline V and J ends were trimmed by 3 bases and 5 bases, with 13 bases remaining between them. The germline CDR1 and CDR2 sequences are MNHEY and SMNVEV (reference sequence). CDR3 length: 14 residues. Here the CDR3 reads CASSFRGPWETQYF. CDR3 coding DNA: TGTGCCAGCAGTTTCCGGGGTCCCTGGGAGACCCAGTACTTC.

The chain uses TRBV20-1 and TRBJ1-5; D is unclear. CDR3 length: 14 amino acids. V gave up 1 base and J gave up 4 bases, with 11 bases separating them. Germline V gene lookup returns CDR1 DFQATT and CDR2 SNEGSKA (reference sequence). This CDR3 reads CSARGLNTNQPQHF. CDR3 coding DNA: TGCAGTGCTAGAGGGTTGAATACAAATCAGCCCCAGCATTTT.

This clonotype was found many times. V is TRBV27 and J is TRBJ2-3, with 9 bases matching TRBD2. From germline, CDR1 is MNHEY and CDR2 SMNVEV (reference sequence). The CDR3 is made up of 15 amino acids. V was pared by 7 bases and J by 4 bases, with 9 bases of the junction left unmatched. CDR3 in amino acids: CASKYIAGEADTQYF. DNA of the CDR3: TGTGCCAGCAAATATATAGCGGGAGAAGCAGATACGCAGTATTTT.

In this sample, this clonotype turned up a few times. The chain links TRBV5-6 to TRBJ2-7; TRBD1 agrees at 7 bases. This CDR3 contains 17 residues. Germline CDR1 and CDR2: SGHDT and YYEEEE. The V and J ends lost 1 base and 0 bases, in that order; junction bases with no gene match: 10. The DNA of the CDR3 is TGTGCCAGCAGCTTGTCGTGGGGACAGCTACCCTCCTACGAGCAGTACTTC. Translated, it gives CASSLSWGQLPSYEQYF.

This clonotype was counted a few times. The chain couples TRBV7-2 to TRBJ2-7; D gene unclear. The CDR3 covers 14 residues. Germline V gene lookup returns CDR1 SGHTA and CDR2 FQGNSA. V lost 5 bases and J 4 bases, leaving 15 bases between the germline ends. CDR3 residues: CASSPLDFFYEQYF. CDR3 coding DNA: TGTGCCAGCAGCCCTCTAGATTTTTTTTACGAGCAGTACTTC.

This chain joins TRBV4-1 and TRBJ2-7, with 8 positions matching TRBD1. The CDR3 length is 15 residues. V shed 1 base and J 1 base; nucleotides not matched to a gene: 3. Germline V lookup: CDR1 MGHRA, CDR2 YSYEKL. The CDR3 DNA follows: TGCGCCAGCAGCCAAGGAACAGGGGGATCCTACGAGCAGTACTTC. As protein: CASSQGTGGSYEQYF.

This sequence joins TRBV10-3 and TRBJ1-1; 9 bases match TRBD1. Losses at the gene ends were 6 bases for V and 3 bases for J; bases not matched to a gene: 8. This CDR3 comprises 15 residues. In germline, CDR1 is ENHRY, CDR2 SYGVKD. CDR3 sequence (DNA): TGTGCCATCAGACATCTACAGGGGGCGCACACTGAAGCTTTCTTT. Its translation is CAIRHLQGAHTEAFF.